A selection of T cell receptor beta chains follows, all from one sample in a study of cytomegalovirus exposure and HLA in healthy donors. The data were produced by immunoSEQ multiplex PCR, yet TCRdb's version contains in-frame clones alone and is incomplete. This sample yields about 120,000 clones, of which 72% are seen a single time; around 4% belongs to the top ten. Sequenced material: PBMCs. These receptors originate from a man aged 30-40 years in good health and CMV-seronegative. CDR3s include the opening cysteine and the closing phenylalanine or tryptophan. D genes are given only for firm matches. The size field is filled for only some rows; it gives once, few, many or a size class.

d_call j_call v_call clone_size cdr3_nt cdr3_aa
TRBD2 TRBJ2-5 TRBV18 - TGTGCCAGCTCACTGCAGCGGACTAGCGTGGGAGAGACCCAGTACTTC CASSLQRTSVGETQYF
- TRBJ2-6 TRBV19 - TGTGCCAGTAGTATAAATCCAGGGACTGGGGCCAACGTCCTGACTTTC CASSINPGTGANVLTF
- TRBJ1-2 TRBV19 once TGTGCCAGTAGTCCATCGGGTGGCGGCTATGGCTACACCTTC CASSPSGGGYGYTF
- TRBJ2-1 TRBV5-1 - TGCGCCAGCAGCTTGGACAGGGGGGGATACAATGAGCAGTTCTTC CASSLDRGGYNEQFF
TRBD1 TRBJ1-4 TRBV7-9 few TGTGCCAGCAGCCAAGGGGGCATTGGTGAAAAACTGTTTTTT CASSQGGIGEKLFF
- TRBJ1-1 TRBV10-2 - TGCGCCAGCAAAGGGGCAGGGACTATCGACACTGAAGCTTTCTTT CASKGAGTIDTEAFF
TRBD1 TRBJ2-7 TRBV5-6 - TGTGCCAGCAGCTTCAACAGGGGAATGGGGCAGTACTTC CASSFNRGMGQYF
TRBD1 TRBJ1-6 TRBV4-2 few TGTGCCAGCAGCCAAGATCGAGGGGGCGATTCCTATAATTCACCCCTCCACTTT CASSQDRGGDSYNSPLHF
- TRBJ2-5 TRBV4-2 - TGTGCCAGCAGCCAATCGGGGCGGGGACGCGAGACCCAGTACTTC CASSQSGRGRETQYF
TRBD1 TRBJ1-1 TRBV28 - TGTGCCAGCAGTTTACTCCGGACAGGGGGCACTGAAGCTTTCTTT CASSLLRTGGTEAFF
TRBD1 TRBJ2-5 TRBV6-6 - TGTGCCAGCGGCCTAGGGACAGGGGTGGGCGAGACCCAGTACTTC CASGLGTGVGETQYF
- TRBJ1-1 TRBV2 few TGTGCCAGCAGTGAGTTGGGGGGGACTGAAGCTTTCTTT CASSELGGTEAFF
TRBD2 TRBJ2-3 TRBV11-2 - TGTGCCAGCAGCTTGGTTTATAGCGGGGGCGGAGATACGCAGTATTTT CASSLVYSGGGDTQYF
- TRBJ2-3 TRBV7-9 - TGTGCCAGCGACGGGGTTACCACAGATACGCAGTATTTT CASDGVTTDTQYF
- TRBJ2-7 TRBV7-9 - TGTGCCAGCAGCCCTAAGTGGGTCAGCGGGCCTACCTACGAGCAGTACTTC CASSPKWVSGPTYEQYF
TRBD1 TRBJ1-2 TRBV11-2 - TGTGCCAGCAGCTTCGGGACAGGCAGCTATGGCTACACCTTC CASSFGTGSYGYTF
TRBD2 TRBJ2-7 TRBV6-5 few TGTGCCAGCAGTTACAAGCGGGGGGGCGATCTCGAGCAGTACTTC CASSYKRGGDLEQYF
TRBD1 TRBJ1-2 TRBV10-3 - TGTGCCACCCTAGGACAGGGTCAGCGAGGCTACACCTTC CATLGQGQRGYTF